Here is one TCR beta chain with its context. The antigen remains undetermined. The assay covered around 9.1 x 10^4 TCR templates per sample. Only in-frame clones appear in the TCRdb table, and some are missing; sequencing was by immunoSEQ multiplex PCR. The table records some 100,000 clones, 94% of them present only once. This CDR3 has 13 residues. Germline-derived CDR1 and CDR2 are MGHDK and SYGVNS. V was clipped by 9 bases and J by 5 bases; unmatched bases: 6. The sample is drawn from a study of siplizumab effects on memory and regulatory T cells. Broader study findings: A minor share of alloreactive clones matched unstimulated subsets.

Input material: Tregs sorted from blood. The sequence derives from a human donor in good health. This chain links TRBV25-1 with TRBJ2-7, with TRBD1 matching over 11 bases. Here the CDR3 reads CASSGTGGNEQYF. CDR3 bases: TGTGCCAGTTCCGGGACAGGGGGTAACGAGCAGTACTTC.